A selection of T cell receptor beta chains follows, all from one sample in a study of blood T cell repertoires in COVID-19. Some clones are missing from TCRdb's copy, which holds only in-frame ones; the method was immunoSEQ multiplex PCR. The sample includes 260,000 or so clones, roughly 86% seen only once; the top ten take 0.65% to 0.8%. Sequencing was done on a sample of peripheral blood. Receptors were obtained from a human donor in a cohort sampled during active COVID-19. Both conserved end residues are trimmed from each CDR3. Not every row has a clone size; where given, it reads once, few, many or a size class.

V: TRBV5-6
size: -
length: 12
CDR3: ASSWGTTWGEQY

V: TRBV11-2
size: once
length: 13
CDR3: ASSLVGTGLYEQY

V: TRBV5-1
size: -
length: 12
CDR3: ASRLDRGRIEQY

V: TRBV6-6
size: few
length: 12
CDR3: ASKEQGSSYEQY

V: TRBV20-1
size: -
length: 9
CDR3: SASPEGGAF

V: TRBV9
size: -
length: 11
CDR3: ASSVGGYTEAF

V: TRBV7-9
size: -
length: 12
CDR3: ASSPLGGWETQY

V: TRBV4-1
size: -
length: 12
CDR3: ASSQDDSAYEQY

V: TRBV4-3
size: -
length: 17
CDR3: ASSQDWHLTGDGNQPQH

V: TRBV5-1
size: -
length: 15
CDR3: ASSLTKLTGVPYEQY

V: TRBV5-6
size: -
length: 16
CDR3: ASSLTSGRGLVAYEQY

V: TRBV7-9
size: -
length: 13
CDR3: ASSNRNRVWDGYT

V: TRBV10-3
size: -
length: 10
CDR3: AISESAEAQH